This TCR beta chain originates from a study of T cells in Graves' hyperthyroidism and ophthalmopathy. Study outcomes and limitations: Among thyroid clonotypes expanded above 0.001, most also appeared in blood. The model predicted ophthalmopathy a median approximately 6.3 months before onset.

This clonotype was counted at least ten times. Its antigen remains unknown. The CDR3 is made up of 15 amino acids. V shed 3 bases and J shed 0 bases, with 10 bases lying between them. Germline V gives CDR1 SGHDT, CDR2 YYEEEE. TCR beta CDR3 region amplification was performed from RNA transcripts. During a first-round RT-PCR of the TCR CDR3, the HTBI primer set was used. TCRdb redid the calling of the multiplex PCR reads with MiXCR, one entry per CDR3 protein. The sample includes roughly 500,000 distinct CDR3 sequences, just over 45% of them seen just once. Reasons for excluding patients were uncontrolled infection, other autoimmune disease, pregnancy or lactation. Orbital computed tomography, thyroid ultrasound, serum thyroxine and TRAb, and clinical symptoms together informed the diagnoses.

The chain joins TRBV5-6 to TRBJ1-3; D ambiguous. This receptor was taken from an adult woman with Graves' disease, either hyperthyroidism or ophthalmopathy (not recorded which). Sequencing used peripheral blood or thyroid tissue (not recorded which). CDR3 sequence (DNA): TGTGCCAGCAGCTACGGTTTCGACTCTGGAAACACCATATATTTT. This codes for CASSYGFDSGNTIYF.